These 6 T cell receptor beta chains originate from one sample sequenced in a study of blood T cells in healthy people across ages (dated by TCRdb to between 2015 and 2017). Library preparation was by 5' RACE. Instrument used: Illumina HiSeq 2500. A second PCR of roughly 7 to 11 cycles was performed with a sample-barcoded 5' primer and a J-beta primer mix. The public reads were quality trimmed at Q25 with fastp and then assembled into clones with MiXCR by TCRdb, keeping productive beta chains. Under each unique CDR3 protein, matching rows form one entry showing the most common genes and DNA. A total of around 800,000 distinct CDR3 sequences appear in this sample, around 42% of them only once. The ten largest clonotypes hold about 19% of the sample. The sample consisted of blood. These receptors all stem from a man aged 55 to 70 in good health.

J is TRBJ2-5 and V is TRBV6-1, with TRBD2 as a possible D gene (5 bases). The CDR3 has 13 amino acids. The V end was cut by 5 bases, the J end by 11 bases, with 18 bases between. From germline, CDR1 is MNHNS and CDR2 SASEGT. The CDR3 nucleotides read TGTGCCAGCAGTTTGTCCGGGGTCAATGAGCAGTACTTC. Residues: CASSLSGVNEQYF.

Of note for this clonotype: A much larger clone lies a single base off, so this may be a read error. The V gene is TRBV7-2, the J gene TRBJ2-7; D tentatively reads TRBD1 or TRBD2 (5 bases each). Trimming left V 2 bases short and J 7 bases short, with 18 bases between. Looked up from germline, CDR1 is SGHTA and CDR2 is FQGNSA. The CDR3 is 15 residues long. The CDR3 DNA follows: TGTGCCAGCAGCTTATCTTACGGGACCCACAATGAGCAGTACTTC. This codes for CASSLSYGTHNEQYF.

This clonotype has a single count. The CDR3 sequence is CASSRPGMNTEAFF. The CDR3 nucleotides are TGTGCCAGCAGCCGGCCGGGGATGAACACTGAAGCTTTCTTT. The V gene is TRBV14, the J gene TRBJ1-1, with D hard to call. The germline gives CDR1 SGHDN, CDR2 FVKESK. This CDR3 comprises 14 residues. V was pared by 4 bases and J by 0 bases, with 9 bases between. The whole variable domain, filled in from reference TRBV14 and TRBJ1-1, reads EAGVTQFPSHSVIEKGQTVTLRCDPISGHDNLYWYRRVMGKEIKFLLHFVKESKQDESGMPNNRFLAERTGGTYSTLKVQPAELEDSGVYFCASSRPGMNTEAFFGQGTRLTVV.

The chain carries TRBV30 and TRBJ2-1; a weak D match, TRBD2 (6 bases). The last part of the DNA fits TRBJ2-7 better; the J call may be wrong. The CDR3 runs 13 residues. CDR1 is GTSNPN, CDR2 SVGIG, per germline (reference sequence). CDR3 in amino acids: CAWSGEDYNEQYF. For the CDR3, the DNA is TGTGCCTGGAGCGGGGAGGACTACAATGAGCAGTACTTC.

CDR3 in amino acids: CASSQGGSRSNVLTF. CDR3 sequence (DNA): TGTGCCAGCAGCCAGGGGGGGTCCCGGTCCAACGTCCTGACTTTC. V gene TRBV6-6 combines with J gene TRBJ2-6; D might be TRBD1 or TRBD2, each matching 7 bases. Germline values: CDR1 MNHNY, CDR2 SVGAGI (reference sequence). The CDR3 contains 15 residues. Deletions cut 6 bases from V and 8 bases from J, with 17 bases between.

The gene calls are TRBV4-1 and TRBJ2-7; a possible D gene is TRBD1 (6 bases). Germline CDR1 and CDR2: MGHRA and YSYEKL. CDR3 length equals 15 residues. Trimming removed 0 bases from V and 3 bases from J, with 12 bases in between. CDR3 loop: CASSQDNGQIYEQYF. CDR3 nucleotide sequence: TGCGCCAGCAGCCAAGATAACGGACAGATCTACGAGCAGTACTTC.